This paragraph covers one TCR beta chain sequence. What this receptor recognizes is not known. No per-base quality is available; no much larger clone lies one base away. The data were taken from a study of shared clonotypes between healthy human individuals (dated by TCRdb to 2019 to 2021). About the full investigation: Two women and three men aged 18 to 49 years were included in the cohort. For each donor, CD4 naive and CD4 memory were each run on three plates, CD8 naive on two plates, and CD8 memory on one plate. The study deeply sequenced blood TCR repertoires of several healthy adults to estimate repertoire size and the extent of clonotype sharing between individuals. To increase sequencing depth and limit assay-specific biases, TCR repertoire library preparation and sequencing were carried out by different laboratories using diverse techniques. Each donor's leukapheresis produced roughly between roughly 0.85 and 9.5 billion PBMCs. Study-wide conclusions, independent of this receptor: Clonotypes shared by all four sorted-subset donors showed higher generation probabilities than non-shared clonotypes. Based on pairwise subsampling, the degree of clonotype sharing among donors was expected to be affected by sequencing depth. Because the study included a small number of donors, the genetic and exposure-history diversity represented was limited. Estimated clonotype richness was generally larger for naive than for memory subsets. When a handful of donors were compared, the shared fraction of clonotypes was roughly 5% for naive CD4, around 4% for naive CD8, 2.3% for memory CD4, and less than 0.45% for memory CD8. Sampling was restricted to blood, and TCR repertoires in tissue are likely to differ from TCR repertoires in blood. Even with the large sequencing depth, rarefaction of the sorted-subset datasets indicated that sequencing was incomplete.

Using the deep immunoSEQ assay, TCR CDR3 regions were amplified from genomic DNA by multiplex PCR. Extracted genomic DNA from each cell subset was distributed evenly across all wells of several immunoSEQ 96-well plates, and each plate was treated as a replicate. For sorted subsets, each replicate PCR was loaded with roughly 190 ng genomic DNA, equivalent to some 31,000 T cell genomes. Purified libraries were quantified with a Qubit 3.0 fluorometer, sized on a Bioanalyzer 2100, and re-quantified with the KAPA Library Quantification kit. Each immunoSEQ 96-well plate was sequenced on its own single-read 150-cycle Illumina NextSeq 550 flow cell. The study's own analysis went as follows. Because only junctional sequences without quality scores were contained in the immunoSEQ output, filtering matching that applied to full-length reads could not be performed. To assign V/J genes and CDR3, sequences were annotated using PyIR, a Python wrapper for IgBLAST v1.9, with IMGT germline references. Reads with weak V/J assignments (E-value above 1e-6), missing CDR3, stop codons, out-of-frame junctions, or ambiguous translated residues were removed. V3J clonotypes were defined as sequences sharing an identical inferred V gene, J gene, and CDR3 amino acid sequence. The percentage overlap between two repertoires was calculated by dividing the number of shared unique clonotypes by the size of the smaller repertoire. Repertoire richness was assessed with RTK rarefaction, the Chao1 estimator, and Recon v2.1 estimates of unobserved clonotypes. OLGA was used to compute generation probabilities for all TCRbeta clonotypes that the gDNA method yielded from four donors. The immuneACCESS repertoire file appears here via TCRdb, limited to in-frame rearrangements. These files lack a portion of the clones; in checked studies, under half of the deficit traces to unresolved V genes, and the cause of the others is not known. V and J calls and clone size come straight from that table; D and trimming were deduced from the DNA. Counted in this sample were about 2 million clones; over 85% of them appeared once. The biggest ten clones account for 0.85% to 1.2% of the sample.

Looking up the germline V gene (reference sequence) yields CDR1 SEHNR and CDR2 FQNEAQ. Measured from the cysteine to the phenylalanine, the CDR3 is 14 residues long. Left in the record is the CDR3 DNA by itself, 42 bases read in frame from the first base. Compared with germline, V lacks 5 bases and J lacks 2 bases; bases without a gene match: 6. CD8 naive samples consisted of CD45RO-negative cells that were positively selected for CCR7, yielding a CD45RA+CCR7+ population without TemRA cells. The donors were healthy, HIV-negative adults with no recently reported acute infections or vaccinations. All donors were Caucasian adults living in Nashville, Tennessee, USA. Blood was obtained by leukapheresis, after which PBMCs were separated by Ficoll-Histopaque density gradient centrifugation and cryopreserved in liquid nitrogen vapor phase. Analytical flow cytometry was used to check the purity and quantity of each magnetically sorted T cell population. Genomic DNA was isolated from each sorted fraction and quantified by UV absorbance on a Nanodrop 2000c.

This sequence was found in a man aged 18-30 years in good health. Material for sequencing was naive CD8+ T cells sorted from blood. In the paper's terms, the cell subset or site label means: CD45RA+CCR7+. The rearranged segments are TRBV7-9 and TRBJ2-7, with 7 middle bases fitting TRBD1. The CDR3 protein: CASSDGTVTYEQYF. The DNA is as follows: TGTGCCAGCAGCGACGGGACAGTAACCTACGAGCAGTACTTC.